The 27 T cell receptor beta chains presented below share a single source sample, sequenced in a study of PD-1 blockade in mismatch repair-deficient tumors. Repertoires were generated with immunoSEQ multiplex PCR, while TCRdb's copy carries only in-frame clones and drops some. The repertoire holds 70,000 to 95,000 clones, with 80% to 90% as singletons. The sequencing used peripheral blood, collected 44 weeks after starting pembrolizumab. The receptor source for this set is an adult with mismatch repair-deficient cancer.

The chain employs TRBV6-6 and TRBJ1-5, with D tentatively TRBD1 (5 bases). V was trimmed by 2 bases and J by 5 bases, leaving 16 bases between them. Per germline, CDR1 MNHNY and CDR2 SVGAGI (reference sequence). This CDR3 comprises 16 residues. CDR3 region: CASSYGAGRKDQPQHF. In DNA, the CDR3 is TGTGCCAGCAGTTACGGGGCTGGGAGGAAGGATCAGCCCCAGCATTTT.

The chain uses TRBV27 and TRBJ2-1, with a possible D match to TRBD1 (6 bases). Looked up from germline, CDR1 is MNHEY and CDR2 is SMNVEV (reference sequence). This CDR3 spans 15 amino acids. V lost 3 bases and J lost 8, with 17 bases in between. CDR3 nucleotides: TGTGCCAGCAGTTTTGAGACAGGCTTTACGCATGAGCAGTTCTTC. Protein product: CASSFETGFTHEQFF.

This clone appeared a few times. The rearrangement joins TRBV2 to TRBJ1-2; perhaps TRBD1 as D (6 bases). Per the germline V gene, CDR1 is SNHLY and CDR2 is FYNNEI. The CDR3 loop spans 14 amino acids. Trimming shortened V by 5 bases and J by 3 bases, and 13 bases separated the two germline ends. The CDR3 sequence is CASSLGGNYYGYTF. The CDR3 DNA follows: TGTGCCAGCAGTTTGGGGGGCAACTACTATGGCTACACCTTC.

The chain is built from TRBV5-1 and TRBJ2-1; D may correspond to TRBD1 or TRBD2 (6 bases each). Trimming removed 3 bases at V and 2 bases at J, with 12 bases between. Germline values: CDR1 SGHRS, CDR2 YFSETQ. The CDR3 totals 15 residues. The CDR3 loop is CASSSNGGPYNEQFF. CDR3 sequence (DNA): TGCGCCAGCAGCTCGAACGGGGGCCCCTACAATGAGCAGTTCTTC.

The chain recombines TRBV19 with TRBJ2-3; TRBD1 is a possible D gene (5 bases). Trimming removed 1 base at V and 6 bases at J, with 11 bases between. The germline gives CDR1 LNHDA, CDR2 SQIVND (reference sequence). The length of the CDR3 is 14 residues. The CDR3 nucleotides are TGTGCCAGTAGTATAGGAGCAGGGCGCGATACGCAGTATTTT. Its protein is CASSIGAGRDTQYF.

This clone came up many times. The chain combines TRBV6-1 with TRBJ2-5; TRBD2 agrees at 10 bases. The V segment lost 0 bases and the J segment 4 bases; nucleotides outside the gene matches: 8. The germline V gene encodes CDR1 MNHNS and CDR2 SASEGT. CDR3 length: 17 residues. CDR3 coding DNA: TGTGCCAGCAGTGAAGCTTGGCTAGCGGGAGATCGAGAGACCCAGTACTTC. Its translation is CASSEAWLAGDRETQYF.

The CDR3 is CASSYKYEQYF. The CDR3 region has the DNA TGTGCCAGCAGTTACAAATACGAGCAGTACTTC. The chain joins TRBV2 to TRBJ2-7; D remains ambiguous. With 5 bases removed from V and 4 bases from J, the gap between germline ends came to 6 bases. The CDR3 is 11 amino acids. Germline lookup yields CDR1 SNHLY and CDR2 FYNNEI.

In DNA, the CDR3 is TGTGCCAGCAGTTACTCTGCCGGGGAGCTGTTTTTT. It yields the protein CASSYSAGELFF. V usage is TRBV6-6 and J usage is TRBJ2-2; D gene uncertain. Per the germline V gene, CDR1 is MNHNY and CDR2 is SVGAGI (reference sequence). This CDR3 has 12 amino acids. V lost 0 bases and J lost 6, with 2 bases in between.

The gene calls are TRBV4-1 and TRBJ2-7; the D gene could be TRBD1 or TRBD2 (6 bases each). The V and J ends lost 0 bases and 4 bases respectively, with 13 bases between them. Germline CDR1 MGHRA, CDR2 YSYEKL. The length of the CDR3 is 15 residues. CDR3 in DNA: TGCGCCAGCAGCCAAGAAGCCAGGGGAGGATACGAGCAGTACTTC. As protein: CASSQEARGGYEQYF.

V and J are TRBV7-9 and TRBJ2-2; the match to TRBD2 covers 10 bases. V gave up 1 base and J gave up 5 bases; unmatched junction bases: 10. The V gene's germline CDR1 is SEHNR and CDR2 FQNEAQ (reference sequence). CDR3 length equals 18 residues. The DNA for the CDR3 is TGTGCCAGCAGCTTAGGGGGCCTAGCGGGAGCAGAGACCGGGGAGCTGTTTTTT. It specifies CASSLGGLAGAETGELFF.

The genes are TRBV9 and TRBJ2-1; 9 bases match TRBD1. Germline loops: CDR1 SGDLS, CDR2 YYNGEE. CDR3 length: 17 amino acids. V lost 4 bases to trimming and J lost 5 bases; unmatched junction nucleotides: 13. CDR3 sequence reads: CASSTAGGQGRDNEQFF. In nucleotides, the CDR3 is TGTGCCAGCAGCACAGCAGGCGGACAGGGGAGGGACAATGAGCAGTTCTTC.

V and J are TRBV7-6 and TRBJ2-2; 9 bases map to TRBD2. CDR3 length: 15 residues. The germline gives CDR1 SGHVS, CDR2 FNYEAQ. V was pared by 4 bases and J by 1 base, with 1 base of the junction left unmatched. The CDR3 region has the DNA TGTGCCAGCAGCTCAGCGGGAGGGAACACCGGGGAGCTGTTTTTT. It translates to CASSSAGGNTGELFF.

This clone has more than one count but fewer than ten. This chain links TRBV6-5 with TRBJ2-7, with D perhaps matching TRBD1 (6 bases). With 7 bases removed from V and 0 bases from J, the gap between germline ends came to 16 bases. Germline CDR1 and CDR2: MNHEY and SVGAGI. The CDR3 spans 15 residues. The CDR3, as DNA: TGTGCCAGCAAGGAAGTGACAGGTAGCTCCTACGAGCAGTACTTC. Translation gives CASKEVTGSSYEQYF.

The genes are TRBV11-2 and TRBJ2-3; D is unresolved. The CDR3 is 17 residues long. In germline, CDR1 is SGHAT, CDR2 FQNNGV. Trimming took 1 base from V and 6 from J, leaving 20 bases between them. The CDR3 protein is CASSLGWRGSSGDTQYF. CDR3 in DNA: TGTGCCAGCAGCTTAGGATGGCGTGGCTCATCGGGCGATACGCAGTATTTT.

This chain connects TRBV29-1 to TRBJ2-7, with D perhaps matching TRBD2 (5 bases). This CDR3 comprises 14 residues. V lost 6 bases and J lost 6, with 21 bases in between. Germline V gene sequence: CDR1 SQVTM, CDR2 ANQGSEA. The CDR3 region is CSVRGVNLNPEQYF. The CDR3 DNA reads TGCAGCGTCCGGGGAGTCAACCTCAACCCCGAGCAGTACTTC.

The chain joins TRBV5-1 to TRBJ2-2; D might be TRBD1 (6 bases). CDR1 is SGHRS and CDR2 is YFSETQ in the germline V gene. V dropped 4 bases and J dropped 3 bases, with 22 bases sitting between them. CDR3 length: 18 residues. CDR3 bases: TGCGCCAGCAGCCCCGAAGGTCGATCAGGGGTGGACACCGGGGAGCTGTTTTTT. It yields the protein CASSPEGRSGVDTGELFF.

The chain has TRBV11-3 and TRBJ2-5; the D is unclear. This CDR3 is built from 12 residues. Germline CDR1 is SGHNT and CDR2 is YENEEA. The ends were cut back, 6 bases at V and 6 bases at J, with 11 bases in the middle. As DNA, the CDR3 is TGTGCCAGCAGTTTCGGGTTGAAGACCCAGTACTTC. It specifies CASSFGLKTQYF. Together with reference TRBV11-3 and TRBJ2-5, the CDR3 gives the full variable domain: EAGVVQSPRYKIIEKKQPVAFWCNPISGHNTLYWYLQNLGQGPELLIRYENEEAVDDSQLPKDRFSAERLKGVDSTLKIQPAELGDSAVYLCASSFGLKTQYFGPGTRLLVL.

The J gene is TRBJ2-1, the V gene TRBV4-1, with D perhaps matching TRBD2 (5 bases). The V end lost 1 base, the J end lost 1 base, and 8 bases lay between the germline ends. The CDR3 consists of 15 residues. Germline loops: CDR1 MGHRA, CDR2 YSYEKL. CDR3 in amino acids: CASSQGGKSYNEQFF. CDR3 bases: TGCGCCAGCAGCCAAGGAGGGAAGTCCTACAATGAGCAGTTCTTC.

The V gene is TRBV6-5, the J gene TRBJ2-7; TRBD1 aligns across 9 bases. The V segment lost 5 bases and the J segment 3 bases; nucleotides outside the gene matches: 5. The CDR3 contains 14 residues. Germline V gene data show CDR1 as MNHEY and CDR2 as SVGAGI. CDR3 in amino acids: CASSVQGARYEQYF. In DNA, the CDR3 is TGTGCCAGCAGTGTACAGGGGGCCCGCTACGAGCAGTACTTC.

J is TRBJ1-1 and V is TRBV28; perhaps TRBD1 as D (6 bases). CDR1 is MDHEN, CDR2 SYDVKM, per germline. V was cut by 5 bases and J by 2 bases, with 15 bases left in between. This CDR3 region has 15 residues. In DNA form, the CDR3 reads TGTGCCAGCAGTCCGCATTCGGGGGCTAACACTGAAGCTTTCTTT. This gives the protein CASSPHSGANTEAFF.

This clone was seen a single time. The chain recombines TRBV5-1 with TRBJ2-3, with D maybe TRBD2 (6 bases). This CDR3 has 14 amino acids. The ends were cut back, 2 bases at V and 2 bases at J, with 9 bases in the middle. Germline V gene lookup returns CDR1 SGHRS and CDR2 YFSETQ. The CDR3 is CASSFAGTTDTQYF. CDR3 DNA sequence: TGCGCCAGCAGCTTCGCGGGGACCACAGATACGCAGTATTTT.

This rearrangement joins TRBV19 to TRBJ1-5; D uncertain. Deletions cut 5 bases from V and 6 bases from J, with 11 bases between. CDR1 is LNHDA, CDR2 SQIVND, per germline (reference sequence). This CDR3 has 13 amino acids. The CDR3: CASSPRTTQPQHF. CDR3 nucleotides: TGTGCCAGTAGTCCACGGACGACTCAGCCCCAGCATTTT.

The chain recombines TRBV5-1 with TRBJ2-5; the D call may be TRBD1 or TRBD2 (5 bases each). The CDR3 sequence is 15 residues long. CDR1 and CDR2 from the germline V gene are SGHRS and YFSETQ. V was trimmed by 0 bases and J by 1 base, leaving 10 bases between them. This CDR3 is CASSLGEGPQETQYF. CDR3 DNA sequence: TGCGCCAGCAGCTTGGGAGAGGGGCCCCAAGAGACCCAGTACTTC.

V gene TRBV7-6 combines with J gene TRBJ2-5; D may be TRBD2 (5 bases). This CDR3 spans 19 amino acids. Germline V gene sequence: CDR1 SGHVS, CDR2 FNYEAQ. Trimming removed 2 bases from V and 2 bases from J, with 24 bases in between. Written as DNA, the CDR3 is TGTGCCAGCAGCTTATTGTCACTCCGGTCGATGCCGGGGCAAGAGACCCAGTACTTC. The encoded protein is CASSLLSLRSMPGQETQYF.

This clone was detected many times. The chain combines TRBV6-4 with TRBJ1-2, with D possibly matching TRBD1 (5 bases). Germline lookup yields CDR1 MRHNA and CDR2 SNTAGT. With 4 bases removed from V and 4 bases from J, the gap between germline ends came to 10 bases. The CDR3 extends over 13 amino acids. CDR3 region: CASSAGQGYGYTF. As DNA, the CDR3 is TGTGCCAGCAGTGCAGGGCAGGGCTATGGCTACACCTTC.

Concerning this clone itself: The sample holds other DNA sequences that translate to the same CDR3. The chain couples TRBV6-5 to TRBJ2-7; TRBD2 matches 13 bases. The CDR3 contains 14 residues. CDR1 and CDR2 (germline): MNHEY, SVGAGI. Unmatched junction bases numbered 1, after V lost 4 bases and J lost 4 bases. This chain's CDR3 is CASSWTSGSYEQYF. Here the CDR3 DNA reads TGTGCCAGCAGTTGGACTAGCGGGAGTTACGAGCAGTACTTC.

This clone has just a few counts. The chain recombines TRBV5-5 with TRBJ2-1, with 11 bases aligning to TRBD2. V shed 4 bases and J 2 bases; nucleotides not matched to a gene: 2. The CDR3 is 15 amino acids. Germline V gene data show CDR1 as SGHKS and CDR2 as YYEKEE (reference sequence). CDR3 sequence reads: CASSRLAGTYNEQFF. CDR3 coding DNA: TGTGCCAGCAGCCGACTAGCGGGGACCTACAATGAGCAGTTCTTC.